A selection of T cell receptor beta chains follows, all from one sample in a study of human T cells and chemical hapten exposure. TCRdb recomputed calls from the RACE reads with MiXCR, one row per CDR3 protein. The table records around 250,000 distinct CDR3 sequences, 7% to 10% of them present only once. Sample: whole blood, taken in connection with sensitization to the hapten diphenylcyclopropenone (DPC). The receptor source for this set is a woman in her thirties or forties with alopecia areata. Some clones in this sample may be carry-over from other donors' samples. Each CDR3 is given with its conserved first and last residue. D genes are given only for firm matches. Where a row states a size, it is once, few, many or the class of an expanded clone; other rows omit it.

d_call: TRBD1
clone_size: -
v_call: TRBV6-2/TRBV6-3
j_call: TRBJ1-1
cdr3_nt: TGTGCCAGCAGTGACCGACAGGGTCGGGACACTGAAGCTTTCTTT
cdr3_aa: CASSDRQGRDTEAFF

d_call: -
clone_size: -
v_call: TRBV5-1
j_call: TRBJ2-2
cdr3_nt: TGCGCCAGCAGGCGGGACAGCGGCGGGGAGCTGTTTTTT
cdr3_aa: CASRRDSGGELFF

d_call: -
clone_size: few
v_call: TRBV7-8
j_call: TRBJ2-1
cdr3_nt: TGTGCCAGCAGCCCAGGTTACTCCTACAATGAGCAGTTCTTC
cdr3_aa: CASSPGYSYNEQFF

d_call: TRBD2
clone_size: few
v_call: TRBV3-1
j_call: TRBJ2-5
cdr3_nt: TGTGCCAGCAGCCAAGATGGAGGACTAGCGGGTGAGACCCAGTACTTC
cdr3_aa: CASSQDGGLAGETQYF

d_call: -
clone_size: -
v_call: TRBV5-1
j_call: TRBJ2-3
cdr3_nt: TGCGCCAGCAGCTGGAGGGGACAGAGCACAGATACGCAGTATTTT
cdr3_aa: CASSWRGQSTDTQYF

d_call: TRBD1
clone_size: many
v_call: TRBV7-6
j_call: TRBJ1-1
cdr3_nt: TGTGCCAGCAGTTACCCGACAGGGCACACTGAAGCTTTCTTT
cdr3_aa: CASSYPTGHTEAFF

d_call: -
clone_size: few
v_call: TRBV11-2
j_call: TRBJ2-3
cdr3_nt: TGTGCCAGCACCCAAGAGGGATTCCTAGCGTCAGATACGCAGTATTTT
cdr3_aa: CASTQEGFLASDTQYF

d_call: TRBD2
clone_size: few
v_call: TRBV29-1
j_call: TRBJ2-5
cdr3_nt: TGCAGCGTTGAGGATAGCGGGAGGCGGACTACCCAGTACTTC
cdr3_aa: CSVEDSGRRTTQYF

d_call: -
clone_size: -
v_call: TRBV9
j_call: TRBJ2-3
cdr3_nt: TGTGCCAGCAGCGCGGATCGAGGGAGCACAGATACGCAGTATTTT
cdr3_aa: CASSADRGSTDTQYF

d_call: -
clone_size: -
v_call: TRBV7-3
j_call: TRBJ2-3
cdr3_nt: TGTGCCAGCAGCTTAAAGTTGGAGGATACGCAGTATTTT
cdr3_aa: CASSLKLEDTQYF

d_call: TRBD1
clone_size: many
v_call: TRBV7-9
j_call: TRBJ1-6
cdr3_nt: TGTGCCAGCAGCCCGAACCGGGACAGCGATTCACCCCTCCACTTT
cdr3_aa: CASSPNRDSDSPLHF

d_call: -
clone_size: few
v_call: TRBV12-3/TRBV12-4
j_call: TRBJ1-5
cdr3_nt: TGTGCCAGCAGCGCGATGGCGGGGTCCGTTTTCAATCAGCCCCAGCATTTT
cdr3_aa: CASSAMAGSVFNQPQHF

d_call: -
clone_size: -
v_call: TRBV7-6
j_call: TRBJ1-6
cdr3_nt: TGTGCCAGCAGCTTAGTCCCGAGCCTGAGCTCCTATAATTCACCCCTCCACTTT
cdr3_aa: CASSLVPSLSSYNSPLHF

d_call: -
clone_size: -
v_call: TRBV13
j_call: TRBJ2-2
cdr3_nt: TGTGCCCAAAAGACCGACACCGGGGAGCTGTTTTTT
cdr3_aa: CAQKTDTGELFF

d_call: -
clone_size: many
v_call: TRBV29-1
j_call: TRBJ1-2
cdr3_nt: TGCAGCGTCGGTGGTTTCCCTTCCGCGCGATATGGCTACACCTTC
cdr3_aa: CSVGGFPSARYGYTF

d_call: -
clone_size: -
v_call: TRBV4-3
j_call: TRBJ2-6
cdr3_nt: TGCGCCAGCAGCCAAGAGTTTACCTCTGGGGCCAACGTCCTGACTTTC
cdr3_aa: CASSQEFTSGANVLTF

d_call: TRBD1
clone_size: few
v_call: TRBV6-6
j_call: TRBJ1-5
cdr3_nt: TGTGCCAGCAGTCCTCCACAGGGGGCCGGCAATCAGCCCCAGCATTTT
cdr3_aa: CASSPPQGAGNQPQHF

d_call: TRBD2
clone_size: many
v_call: TRBV7-9
j_call: TRBJ2-3
cdr3_nt: TGTGCCAGCAGCTTTCAGGGGACTAGCAGAACAGATACGCAGTATTTT
cdr3_aa: CASSFQGTSRTDTQYF

d_call: -
clone_size: -
v_call: TRBV6-1
j_call: TRBJ2-3
cdr3_nt: TGTGCCAGCAGCGGAGAGAAGCGGTACACAGATACGCAGTATTTT
cdr3_aa: CASSGEKRYTDTQYF

d_call: TRBD2
clone_size: few
v_call: TRBV7-2
j_call: TRBJ2-7
cdr3_nt: TGTGCCAGCACCAACGGGAGGCAAGGCTACGAGCAGTACTTC
cdr3_aa: CASTNGRQGYEQYF

d_call: TRBD2
clone_size: many
v_call: TRBV2
j_call: TRBJ2-1
cdr3_nt: TGTGCCAGCCGACAGCGGGAGTGGAATGAGCAGTTCTTC
cdr3_aa: CASRQREWNEQFF

d_call: -
clone_size: -
v_call: TRBV6-2/TRBV6-3
j_call: TRBJ2-3
cdr3_nt: TGTGCCAGCAGTTCGAGCCGAAGAACGCAGTATTTT
cdr3_aa: CASSSSRRTQYF

d_call: -
clone_size: -
v_call: TRBV2
j_call: TRBJ2-1
cdr3_nt: TGTGCCAGCAGTGAATGGAAGTCGCTAGCCCAAGCTGCGGGATGGGGCAATGAGCAGTTCTTC
cdr3_aa: CASSEWKSLAQAAGWGNEQFF

d_call: TRBD1
clone_size: many
v_call: TRBV29-1
j_call: TRBJ1-4
cdr3_nt: TGCAGCGGATTAGGACAGGGGAGTGAAAAACTGTTTTTT
cdr3_aa: CSGLGQGSEKLFF

d_call: -
clone_size: -
v_call: TRBV3-1
j_call: TRBJ1-1
cdr3_nt: TGTGCCAGCAGTCACGGTGAGGACACTGAAGCTTTCTTT
cdr3_aa: CASSHGEDTEAFF

d_call: -
clone_size: -
v_call: TRBV21-1
j_call: TRBJ2-1
cdr3_nt: TGTGCCAGCAGCAACCTAGCGGAGCTGTACAATGAGCAGTTCTTC
cdr3_aa: CASSNLAELYNEQFF

d_call: TRBD2
clone_size: -
v_call: TRBV29-1
j_call: TRBJ2-3
cdr3_nt: TGCAGCGTGGACGGGACTAGCGGGAGTTCAGATACGCAGTATTTT
cdr3_aa: CSVDGTSGSSDTQYF

d_call: -
clone_size: -
v_call: TRBV29-1
j_call: TRBJ1-4
cdr3_nt: TGCAGCGTTGAAGATTCACGTAGGGGACTGTTTTTT
cdr3_aa: CSVEDSRRGLFF

d_call: -
clone_size: few
v_call: TRBV7-2
j_call: TRBJ1-3
cdr3_nt: TGTGCCAGCAGCTCCGACTCTGGAAACACCATATATTTT
cdr3_aa: CASSSDSGNTIYF

d_call: -
clone_size: -
v_call: TRBV20-1
j_call: TRBJ1-2
cdr3_nt: TGCAGTGCAGCGGAGGCTTGGGGCTACACCTTC
cdr3_aa: CSAAEAWGYTF

d_call: -
clone_size: many
v_call: TRBV7-2
j_call: TRBJ2-3
cdr3_nt: TGTGCCAGCAGCTGGACACGGAGTGGTGGTACGCAGTATTTT
cdr3_aa: CASSWTRSGGTQYF

d_call: TRBD1
clone_size: many
v_call: TRBV7-2
j_call: TRBJ1-1
cdr3_nt: TGTGCCAGCAGCCCCGCCGGGACAGTATCCTCCACTGAAGCTTTCTTT
cdr3_aa: CASSPAGTVSSTEAFF

d_call: -
clone_size: -
v_call: TRBV28
j_call: TRBJ1-2
cdr3_nt: TGTGCCAGCAGCCCCCTGGACTTTAACTATGGCTACACCTTC
cdr3_aa: CASSPLDFNYGYTF

d_call: -
clone_size: -
v_call: TRBV7-2
j_call: TRBJ2-1
cdr3_nt: TGTGCCAGCAGCTTAGCTCTAGGAGGAACTTACAATGAGCAGTTCTTC
cdr3_aa: CASSLALGGTYNEQFF

d_call: TRBD2
clone_size: -
v_call: TRBV7-8
j_call: TRBJ2-1
cdr3_nt: TGTGCCAGCAGCTCTACTAGCGGGAGCGTTGAGCAGTTCTTC
cdr3_aa: CASSSTSGSVEQFF

d_call: -
clone_size: -
v_call: TRBV21-1
j_call: TRBJ2-7
cdr3_nt: TGTGCCAGGCCGGGGGACAGTGACTCCTACGAGCAGTACTTC
cdr3_aa: CARPGDSDSYEQYF

d_call: TRBD2
clone_size: many
v_call: TRBV4-3
j_call: TRBJ2-7
cdr3_nt: TGCGCCAGCAGCCGTGCGCGGGAGGGGTACGAGCAGTACTTC
cdr3_aa: CASSRAREGYEQYF

d_call: TRBD1
clone_size: once
v_call: TRBV7-2
j_call: TRBJ2-5
cdr3_nt: TGTGCCAGCAGCCCAGGGGGCGGCTCCCAAGAGACCCAGTACTTC
cdr3_aa: CASSPGGGSQETQYF

d_call: -
clone_size: many
v_call: TRBV5-6
j_call: TRBJ1-1
cdr3_nt: TGTGCCAGCAGCCCGGTGAGGACAGCGGAAGCTTTCTTT
cdr3_aa: CASSPVRTAEAFF

d_call: -
clone_size: few
v_call: TRBV12-3/TRBV12-4
j_call: TRBJ1-4
cdr3_nt: TGTGCCAGCAGTTTGAGGAGTAATGAAAAACTGTTTTTT
cdr3_aa: CASSLRSNEKLFF